Listed below are T cell receptor beta chains from one sample, sequenced in a study of blood T cell repertoires in COVID-19. Sequencing was performed with immunoSEQ multiplex PCR; in TCRdb, only in-frame clones are kept and a portion is missing. The table includes 350,000 to 400,000 clones, over 75% detected once. Sequencing input: PBMCs or T cells enriched from blood (not recorded which). These receptors originate from a middle-aged man in a cohort exposed to, infected with or recovered from COVID-19 (not recorded which). Each CDR3 is given with its conserved first and last residue. The order of the fields is J gene, clone size, V gene, D gene, CDR3 protein, CDR3 DNA. The D gene is left open where the match is weak. Size tells how often a clone was seen (once, few, many) or the class of an expanded clone, and some rows leave it out.

>TRBJ1-5|NA|TRBV5-8|TRBD1
CASSLEGGQNQPQHF
TGTGCCAGCAGCTTGGAGGGGGGACAGAATCAGCCCCAGCATTTT
>TRBJ2-1|NA|TRBV29-1|NA
CSVEDASSGGSYNEQFF
TGCAGCGTTGAAGACGCTTCTTCCGGGGGATCCTACAATGAGCAGTTCTTC
>TRBJ2-3|NA|TRBV12-3/TRBV12-4|NA
CASSSGFADTQYF
TGTGCCAGCAGCTCGGGGTTCGCAGATACGCAGTATTTT
>TRBJ2-3|few|TRBV2|TRBD2
CASRSSSGRGADTQYF
TGTGCCAGCAGGTCTTCTAGCGGGAGGGGCGCAGATACGCAGTATTTT
>TRBJ2-3|once|TRBV7-9|NA
CASSLDSPTDTQYF
TGTGCCAGCAGCTTAGATAGCCCCACAGATACGCAGTATTTT
>TRBJ2-1|NA|TRBV11-2|NA
CASSLARTPNEQFF
TGTGCCAGCAGCTTGGCTAGAACCCCCAATGAGCAGTTCTTC
>TRBJ1-1|once|TRBV3-1/TRBV3-2|NA
CASSPWGSPGGAFF
TGTGCCAGCAGCCCCTGGGGGTCCCCGGGGGGAGCTTTCTTT
>TRBJ2-5|few|TRBV5-8|NA
CASSRQQETQYF
TGTGCCAGCAGCCGACAGCAAGAGACCCAGTACTTC
>TRBJ1-3|NA|TRBV30|TRBD1
CAWSGATGESGNTIYF
TGTGCCTGGAGTGGGGCCACAGGGGAATCTGGAAACACCATATATTTT
>TRBJ2-3|NA|TRBV7-8|NA
CASSPHSGTQYF
TGTGCCAGCAGCCCGCACTCTGGTACGCAGTATTTT
>TRBJ2-7|NA|TRBV11-1|NA
CASSLMNSHEQYF
TGTGCCAGCAGCTTAATGAACTCACACGAGCAGTACTTC
>TRBJ1-2|NA|TRBV3-1/TRBV3-2|NA
CASSHWTAANYGYTF
TGTGCCAGCAGCCATTGGACAGCCGCTAACTATGGCTACACCTTC
>TRBJ1-1|NA|TRBV11-2|TRBD1
CASSFIRDRVSEAFF
TGTGCCAGCAGCTTTATCCGGGACAGGGTGTCTGAAGCTTTCTTT
>TRBJ2-3|NA|TRBV5-4|NA
CASSAGGVNTDTQYF
TGTGCCAGCAGCGCTGGAGGGGTCAACACAGATACGCAGTATTTT
>TRBJ2-1|NA|TRBV5-1|NA
CASSFFQRTYNEQFF
TGCGCCAGCAGCTTTTTTCAGCGTACATACAATGAGCAGTTCTTC
>TRBJ1-1|NA|TRBV19|NA
CASSIRQARTEAFF
TGTGCCAGTAGTATCCGACAGGCGAGGACTGAAGCTTTCTTT
>TRBJ2-3|NA|TRBV11-3|NA
CASSLYGNTDTQYF
TGTGCCAGCAGCTTATACGGGAACACAGATACGCAGTATTTT
>TRBJ2-7|NA|TRBV5-4|NA
CATRSGFAYEQYF
TGTGCCACCCGGTCGGGGTTCGCATACGAGCAGTACTTC
>TRBJ2-1|NA|TRBV28|TRBD2
CASGAGVDEQFF
TGTGCCAGCGGGGCGGGAGTCGACGAGCAGTTCTTC
>TRBJ2-1|NA|TRBV6-1|TRBD1
CASSDRQGVITGKIYNEQFF
TGTGCCAGCAGTGATCGACAGGGGGTAATCACTGGGAAGATATACAATGAGCAGTTCTTC
>TRBJ1-5|NA|TRBV28|NA
CASTVAEQPQHF
TGTGCCAGCACCGTCGCCGAGCAGCCCCAGCATTTT
>TRBJ2-1|NA|TRBV7-9|TRBD2
CASSVGLAGGKYNEQFF
TGTGCCAGCAGCGTCGGACTAGCGGGAGGGAAGTACAATGAGCAGTTCTTC
>TRBJ1-2|NA|TRBV6-5|TRBD1
CASSYFGRGNYGYTF
TGTGCCAGCAGTTACTTTGGCAGGGGGAACTATGGCTACACCTTC
>TRBJ2-3|few|TRBV27|TRBD2
CAHGTSGSETDTQYF
TGTGCCCATGGGACTAGCGGGAGTGAAACAGATACGCAGTATTTT
>TRBJ2-2|NA|TRBV6-5|NA
CASGNRDTGELFF
TGTGCCAGCGGCAACAGGGACACCGGGGAGCTGTTTTTT
>TRBJ1-5|NA|TRBV2|NA
CASSSGVDQPQHF
TGTGCCAGCAGTTCCGGGGTAGACCAGCCCCAGCATTTT
>TRBJ1-4|NA|TRBV3-1/TRBV3-2|TRBD1
CASSRPTGGREKLFF
TGTGCCAGCAGCCGCCCGACAGGGGGAAGGGAAAAACTGTTTTTT
>TRBJ1-2|few|TRBV29-1|TRBD1
CSVQGALHYGYTF
TGCAGCGTACAGGGGGCGCTACACTATGGCTACACCTTC
>TRBJ2-2|NA|TRBV5-1|NA
CASSLNKNTGELFF
TGCGCCAGCAGCTTGAACAAAAACACCGGGGAGCTGTTTTTT
>TRBJ1-2|NA|TRBV4-1|NA
CASSRGDFNYGYTF
TGCGCCAGCAGCCGGGGGGATTTTAACTATGGCTACACCTTC
>TRBJ2-2|once|TRBV7-9|NA
CASSARDTGELFF
TGTGCCAGCAGCGCGCGTGACACCGGGGAGCTGTTTTTT
>TRBJ1-1|NA|TRBV7-9|NA
CASSPGTLRIFF
TGTGCCAGCAGCCCCGGGACACTGCGAATTTTCTTT
>TRBJ1-5|NA|TRBV28|TRBD1
CASSLFPGGLQPQHF
TGTGCCAGCAGTTTGTTCCCAGGGGGGTTGCAGCCCCAGCATTTT
>TRBJ1-2|NA|TRBV19|NA
CASSVDSRDKNGYTF
TGTGCCAGTAGTGTAGATTCCCGGGACAAAAATGGCTACACCTTC
>TRBJ2-4|NA|TRBV15|NA
CATSRGGQRLRGVIQYF
TGTGCCACCAGCAGGGGGGGACAGCGTCTGAGGGGCGTCATTCAGTACTTC
>TRBJ2-7|NA|TRBV4-1|NA
CASSREGGYYEQYF
TGCGCCAGCAGCCGCGAGGGGGGGTACTACGAGCAGTACTTC
>TRBJ2-3|NA|TRBV20-1|TRBD2
CSASRAGGADTQYF
TGCAGTGCTAGTCGAGCGGGAGGCGCAGATACGCAGTATTTT
>TRBJ1-2|NA|TRBV19|TRBD1
CATEGGQFNYGYTF
TGTGCCACAGAGGGGGGACAGTTCAACTATGGCTACACCTTC
>TRBJ2-7|NA|TRBV5-1|TRBD2
CASSFSSGRSVYEQYF
TGCGCCAGCAGCTTTAGTAGCGGGAGAAGTGTATACGAGCAGTACTTC
>TRBJ2-7|few|TRBV27|NA
CASSSLPAAAPLEQYF
TGTGCCAGCAGTTCCCTCCCGGCCGCGGCTCCCCTCGAGCAGTACTTC
>TRBJ2-7|NA|TRBV7-9|TRBD2
CASSALAVYYEQYF
TGTGCCAGCAGCGCCCTAGCGGTATACTACGAGCAGTACTTC
>TRBJ2-3|NA|TRBV18|NA
CASSPADTDTQYF
TGTGCCAGCTCACCCGCAGACACAGATACGCAGTATTTT
>TRBJ1-1|NA|TRBV11-1|NA
CASSLGRMNTEAFF
TGTGCCAGCAGCTTAGGTCGTATGAACACTGAAGCTTTCTTT
>TRBJ1-1|NA|TRBV5-1|NA
CASSLMTVDTEAFF
TGCGCCAGCAGCTTAATGACAGTGGACACTGAAGCTTTCTTT
>TRBJ2-1|few|TRBV5-5|TRBD2
CASSRRTSGGGNEQFF
TGTGCCAGCAGCCGGAGGACTAGCGGAGGGGGAAATGAGCAGTTCTTC
>TRBJ1-2|NA|TRBV5-1|TRBD1
CASSLGTGEYYGYTF
TGCGCCAGCAGCTTGGGGACAGGGGAGTACTATGGCTACACCTTC
>TRBJ1-1|few|TRBV28|NA
CASRAGKNTEAFF
TGTGCCAGCAGGGCAGGAAAGAACACTGAAGCTTTCTTT
>TRBJ2-5|NA|TRBV10-2|TRBD2
CASTSGTSIETQYF
TGCGCCAGCACCTCCGGGACTAGTATTGAGACCCAGTACTTC
>TRBJ1-1|NA|TRBV27|NA
CASSLSRGRWVTEAFF
TGTGCCAGCAGTTTATCGCGGGGGCGCTGGGTCACTGAAGCTTTCTTT
>TRBJ1-2|few|TRBV7-9|NA
CASSLARTEINYGYTF
TGTGCCAGCAGCTTAGCTAGGACAGAAATTAACTATGGCTACACCTTC